Sequencing of this T cell receptor (beta chain) was carried out in a study of a mutant IDH1 vaccine in newly diagnosed glioma. Whole-study context: Sex distribution of treated patients was around 62% male and about 38% female; mean age was around 42 years.

Using immunoSEQ multiplex PCR, the repertoire was profiled, and TCRdb retains in-frame clones only, with some absent. The sample has around 87,000 clones; roughly four fifths are singletons. CDR1 and CDR2 (germline): SGHTA, FQGNSA. The CDR3 spans 15 residues. V lost 5 bases, J lost 3 bases, and 17 bases lay in between. Documented time point: baseline, week 1 (first vaccination visit). Treatment specified: pre-vaccination baseline after standard-of-care therapy. Source: PBMCs, taken from a glioma patient treated with radiotherapy, temozolomide or both. The V gene is TRBV7-2, the J gene TRBJ2-7; D is perhaps TRBD2 (6 bases). This TCR came from a woman in her fifties or sixties with glioma. DNA of the CDR3: TGTGCCAGCAGCGGACGCGCCGGGACTCTCTACGAGCAGTACTTC. Its protein product is CASSGRAGTLYEQYF.